These 9 T cell receptor beta chains were all obtained from the same sample, sequenced in a study of radiation and T cells in renal cell carcinoma. The repertoire was sequenced with immunoSEQ multiplex PCR; TCRdb's copy has only in-frame clones and lacks some. The sample holds 130,000 to 150,000 clones, more than 70% seen once. Time point here: baseline pretreatment blood. The treatment was: 15 Gy SBRT to primary tumor, nephrectomy 4 weeks later. The material sequenced was blood, taken from a patient whose treatment included radiotherapy and nephrectomy. The receptor source for this set is a woman aged 50 to 60 with renal cell carcinoma.

This clone was counted a few times. This rearrangement joins TRBV18 to TRBJ1-2; TRBD1 matches 7 bases. Trimming took 5 bases from V and 4 from J; bases not matched to a gene: 10. The germline V gene has CDR1 KGHSH and CDR2 LQKENI. The CDR3 runs 15 residues. The CDR3 loop is CASSARQGVGYGYTF. CDR3 in DNA: TGTGCCAGCTCAGCGCGACAGGGTGTGGGCTATGGCTACACCTTC.

The table lists this clone with a count of one. CDR3 bases: TGTGCCAGTAGGGTCTTGGGGGCGGGCTCCTACAATGAGCAGTTCTTC. Its protein is CASRVLGAGSYNEQFF. This chain links TRBV19 with TRBJ2-1; possibly TRBD1 for D (6 bases). With 6 bases removed from V and 0 bases from J, the gap between germline ends came to 15 bases. Germline CDR1 reads LNHDA; CDR2 reads SQIVND (reference sequence). The CDR3 is made up of 16 amino acids.

The J gene is TRBJ2-1, the V gene TRBV6-4; TRBD2 agrees at 12 bases. The germline CDR1 and CDR2 sequences are MRHNA and SNTAGT. The CDR3 consists of 16 residues. V lost 0 bases to trimming and J lost 8 bases; unmatched junction nucleotides: 5. CDR3 loop: CASSDSLAGGPDEQFF. As DNA, the CDR3 is TGTGCCAGCAGTGACTCTCTAGCGGGGGGGCCCGATGAGCAGTTCTTC.

The rearrangement links TRBV10-3 to TRBJ1-1; TRBD1 is a possible D gene (6 bases). The CDR3 covers 16 residues. Per the germline V gene, CDR1 is ENHRY and CDR2 is SYGVKD. V was clipped by 8 bases and J by 3 bases, with 22 bases between them. CDR3 sequence (DNA): TGTGCCATCGGGACCCAGGGGCTTGGTGGGGACACTGAAGCTTTCTTT. Protein product: CAIGTQGLGGDTEAFF.

The genes are TRBV5-4 and TRBJ1-6, with D perhaps matching TRBD1 (6 bases). Germline V lookup: CDR1 SGHNT, CDR2 YYREEE (reference sequence). Trimming pared 4 bases from V and 8 bases from J, leaving 13 bases between. This CDR3 region has 14 residues. CDR3 protein: CASSEEQGYSPLHF. The CDR3 DNA sequence: TGTGCCAGCAGCGAGGAACAGGGTTATTCACCCCTCCACTTT.

The chain combines TRBV6-1 with TRBJ1-1, with 7 bases that match TRBD1. V lost 5 bases to trimming and J lost 3 bases; unmatched junction nucleotides: 6. The CDR3 is 14 amino acids. Germline loops: CDR1 MNHNS, CDR2 SASEGT. CDR3 nucleotide sequence: TGTGCCAGCAGTCTCATCGGGACAGACACTGAAGCTTTCTTT. This sequence encodes CASSLIGTDTEAFF.

This CDR3 is CASSLRSQNNSPLHF. Here the CDR3 DNA reads TGCGCCAGCAGCCTTAGGAGCCAAAATAATTCACCCCTCCACTTT. This chain joins TRBV4-1 and TRBJ1-6; D not resolved. Per the germline V gene, CDR1 is MGHRA and CDR2 is YSYEKL. V was shortened by 4 bases and J by 5 bases, with 12 bases between the two germline ends. CDR3 length: 15 residues.

V gene TRBV9 combines with J gene TRBJ1-6; TRBD1 might be the D (6 bases). The CDR3 sequence is 14 residues long. The ends were cut back, 1 base at V and 7 bases at J, with 9 bases in the middle. Germline V gene data show CDR1 as SGDLS and CDR2 as YYNGEE. As DNA, the CDR3 is TGTGCCAGCAGCGTAAAAGGGACAAATTCACCCCTCCACTTT. Translation: CASSVKGTNSPLHF.

The V call is TRBV19, the J call TRBJ1-2, with 9 bases that match TRBD1. Germline-derived CDR1 and CDR2 are LNHDA and SQIVND (reference sequence). The length of the CDR3 is 14 residues. V was clipped by 6 bases and J by 6 bases; unmatched bases: 8. CDR3 nucleotides: TGTGCCAGTAGAACCGGACAGGGGTTTGATGGCTACACCTTC. This gives the protein CASRTGQGFDGYTF.